This is a list of T cell receptor beta chains from one sample in a study of neoadjuvant nivolumab and ipilimumab in lung cancer. Sequencing used immunoSEQ multiplex PCR; TCRdb keeps in-frame clones, though not all of them. The sample lists approximately 5,000 clones; 60% to 85% were seen once. Sequences were derived from normal lung tissue adjacent to the tumor, sampled after neoadjuvant nivolumab, alone or with ipilimumab, at or shortly before surgery. The origin of the receptors is an adult with non-small cell lung cancer. Some clones in this sample may be carry-over from other donors' samples. The conserved cysteine and the conserved F or W are not part of the CDR3 here. A D gene is named only where the DNA matches it firmly.

v_call	cdr3_length	j_call	d_call	cdr3_aa
TRBV10-3	11	TRBJ1-2	NA	AISAGENYGYT
TRBV11-2	12	TRBJ2-5	TRBD1	ASSPGQGAETQY
TRBV6-5	12	TRBJ1-5	TRBD1	ASRRTGRNQPQH
TRBV7-2	14	TRBJ2-3	TRBD1	ASSLGYRGYTDTQY
TRBV20-1	9	TRBJ2-5	NA	SASVPGTQY
TRBV5-1	10	TRBJ2-7	NA	ASSLEFREQY
TRBV7-2	13	TRBJ2-7	NA	ASSLVVGQATEQY
TRBV5-4	9	TRBJ2-1	NA	ASSSNNEQF
TRBV5-4	13	TRBJ2-2	TRBD2	ASSFWTSGTGELF
TRBV6-5	9	TRBJ1-2	TRBD1	ATGQGYGYT
TRBV7-8	13	TRBJ1-5	NA	ASSLEQVSNQPQH
TRBV2	10	TRBJ2-1	TRBD1	ASSDRGHEQF
TRBV6-5	12	TRBJ2-1	NA	ASSYPTSSYEQF
TRBV6-1	12	TRBJ2-7	TRBD1	ASNLGQTIYEQY
TRBV4-3	14	TRBJ1-4	TRBD1	ASSHRTGTGSEKLF
TRBV5-6	15	TRBJ2-7	NA	ASSSLISVGPTYEQY
TRBV7-7	12	TRBJ2-2	TRBD1	ASSRDRNTGELF
TRBV7-9	12	TRBJ2-7	NA	ASTPHGEAYEQY
TRBV15	13	TRBJ2-1	TRBD2	ATSSLAGESNEQF
TRBV5-4	13	TRBJ2-1	NA	ASSFGGGSHNEQF
TRBV10-2	12	TRBJ2-1	TRBD2	ASSDLAGSNEQF
TRBV7-2	13	TRBJ2-7	TRBD2	ASSLNAGGPYEQY
TRBV7-9	12	TRBJ2-6	NA	ASEGDSGANVLT